These T cell receptor beta chains were read from a single sample in a study of T-cell reconstitution after alpha-beta-depleted transplantation in children. TCRdb re-called the PCR reads with MiXCR, one entry per CDR3 protein. The sample lists around 490,000 distinct CDR3 sequences, around 10% seen once, with roughly 15% in the top ten. This sample comprised PBMCs, mostly from graft donor cells, obtained 180 days after TCRalphabeta/CD19-depleted stem cell transplant. The receptor source for this set is a female patient aged 2-10 years who had a stem cell transplant for aplastic anemia, so the T cells may come from the graft donor. The CDR3 runs from the conserved cysteine through the conserved F or W.

j_call v_call cdr3_aa
TRBJ1-4 TRBV28 CASSSPRRDRPYSEKLFF
TRBJ2-1 TRBV5-5 CASSLGQGSYNEQFF
TRBJ2-1 TRBV19 CASNSGRYNEQFF
TRBJ2-1 TRBV13 CASSKGPNYNEQFF
TRBJ2-5 TRBV28 CASSLSGTGRQETQYF
TRBJ2-7 TRBV6-2/TRBV6-3 CASNPDRIGRQYF
TRBJ2-7 TRBV7-2 CASSLGPPAYEQYF
TRBJ2-2 TRBV6-2/TRBV6-3 CASSHYRTGVGGELFF
TRBJ2-7 TRBV25-1 CASSEYVGTSGRKGEQYF
TRBJ1-5 TRBV20-1 CSARDSLNQPQHF
TRBJ2-3 TRBV4-2 CASSQEDRGWDLSTDTQYF
TRBJ1-4 TRBV9 CASTRSTTGNSGDEKLFF
TRBJ2-3 TRBV5-1 CASSLSRGTGADTQYF
TRBJ1-4 TRBV29-1 CSVTKGEKLFF
TRBJ2-3 TRBV7-9 CASSSGLDTQYF
TRBJ2-3 TRBV29-1 CSALSGPSTDTQYF
TRBJ1-2 TRBV21-1 CASSKGGDRCYFF
TRBJ1-5 TRBV12-3/TRBV12-4 CASSGLGAGNQPQHF
TRBJ2-3 TRBV7-2 CASSTHGDRDTQYF
TRBJ1-5 TRBV29-1 CSVAQGGRQPQHF
TRBJ1-3 TRBV11-2 CASSPRGWTGGSGNTMYF
TRBJ1-2 TRBV20-1 CSAYYRTGSIGGYTF
TRBJ2-3 TRBV7-2 CASSFPDRGQDTQYF
TRBJ2-1 TRBV11-2 CASSGTSGGMGSYNEQFF
TRBJ1-1 TRBV2 CASLRGNTEAFF
TRBJ2-7 TRBV20-1 CSARDSGQLSYEQYF
TRBJ2-1 TRBV29-1 CSASSLQGYEQFF
TRBJ2-1 TRBV6-1 CASRRPGQGSYNEQFF
TRBJ1-1 TRBV7-9 CAHVVPISNTEAFF
TRBJ2-1 TRBV5-1 CASSSRPSGASSYNEQFF
TRBJ2-3 TRBV11-2 CASSSFRLADSTDTQYF
TRBJ1-4 TRBV6-5 CASSYRVNEKLFF
TRBJ1-5 TRBV28 CASSLNFWDTHQPQHF
TRBJ2-7 TRBV29-1 CSVRGMQDRAAEQYF
TRBJ1-1 TRBV5-1 CASSFGQGEGEAFF
TRBJ2-5 TRBV6-1 CASTLGTEKETQYF
TRBJ2-3 TRBV12-3/TRBV12-4 CASSLGQLGDTQYF
TRBJ1-4 TRBV20-1 CSATTLETMEKLFF
TRBJ2-7 TRBV29-1 CSVDSAGKCHEQYF